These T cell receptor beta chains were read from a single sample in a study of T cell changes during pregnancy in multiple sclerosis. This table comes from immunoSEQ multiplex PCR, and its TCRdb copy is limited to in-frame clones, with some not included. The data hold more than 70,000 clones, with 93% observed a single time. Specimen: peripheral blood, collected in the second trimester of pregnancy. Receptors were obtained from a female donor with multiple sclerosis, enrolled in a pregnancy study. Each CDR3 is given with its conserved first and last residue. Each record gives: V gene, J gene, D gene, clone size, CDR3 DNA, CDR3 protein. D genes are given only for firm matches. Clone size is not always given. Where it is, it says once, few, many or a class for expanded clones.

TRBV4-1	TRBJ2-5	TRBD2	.	TGCGCCAGCAGCGGAAGCGGGGGAGGGGGAGAGACCCAGTACTTC	CASSGSGGGGETQYF
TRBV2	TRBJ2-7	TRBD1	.	TGTGCCAGCAGAGAACAGGGGGGAACGCCCGAGCAGTACTTC	CASREQGGTPEQYF
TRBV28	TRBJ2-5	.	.	TGTGCCAGCACCCGAGGGCTTCAAGAGACCCAGTACTTC	CASTRGLQETQYF
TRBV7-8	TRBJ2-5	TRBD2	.	TGTGCCAGCAGCGGCAGTCGCGGGAGACGTCAAGAGACCCAGTACTTC	CASSGSRGRRQETQYF
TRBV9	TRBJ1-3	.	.	TGTGCCAGCAGCGTAGCTGCGGTTTTGGGCTCTGGAAACACCATATATTTT	CASSVAAVLGSGNTIYF
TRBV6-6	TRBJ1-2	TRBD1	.	TGTGCCAGCAGTCCCGACAGGGCCTATGGCTACACCTTC	CASSPDRAYGYTF
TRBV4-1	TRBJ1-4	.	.	TGCGCCAGCAGCCAAGATTATCGCAGGTTTAATGAAAAACTGTTTTTT	CASSQDYRRFNEKLFF
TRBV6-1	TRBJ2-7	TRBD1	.	TGTGCCAGCAGTGGACGGGACAGCTCCTACGAGCAGTACTTC	CASSGRDSSYEQYF
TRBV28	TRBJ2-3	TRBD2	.	TGTGCCAGCATCCCGCGGTGGGGCGGGGGGACAGATACGCAGTATTTT	CASIPRWGGGTDTQYF
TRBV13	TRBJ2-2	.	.	TGTGCCAGCAGCACCCCAGCGGAAGCGAACACCGGGGAGCTGTTTTTT	CASSTPAEANTGELFF
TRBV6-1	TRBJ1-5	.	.	TGTGCCAGCAGTGCCGAGGGACTTACGGGCCAGCCCCAGCATTTT	CASSAEGLTGQPQHF
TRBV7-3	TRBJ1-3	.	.	TGTGCCAGCAGCCCGAGGACACCTTATCTATCTGGAAACACCATATATTTT	CASSPRTPYLSGNTIYF
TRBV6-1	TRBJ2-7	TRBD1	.	TGTGCCGCCTCTCCGGGACAGAACTCCTACGAGCAGTACTTC	CAASPGQNSYEQYF
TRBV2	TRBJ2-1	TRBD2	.	TGTGCCAGCAGTGAACCTCATTTAGCGGGGGGGCCCTACAATGAGCAGTTCTTC	CASSEPHLAGGPYNEQFF
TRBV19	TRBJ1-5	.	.	TGTGCCAGTAGTATGGGGGGGATGGGACAGCCCCAGCATTTT	CASSMGGMGQPQHF
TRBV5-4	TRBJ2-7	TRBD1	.	TGTGCCAGCAGCTCCCAGGGGGCCTACGAGCAGTACTTC	CASSSQGAYEQYF
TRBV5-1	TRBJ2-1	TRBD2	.	TGCGCCAGCAGCTTGGCCCATCTAGCGGGGGGCTACAATGAGCAGTTCTTC	CASSLAHLAGGYNEQFF
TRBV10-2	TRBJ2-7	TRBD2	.	TGCGCCAGCACCTTAGCGGGGGCCGCCTACGAGCAGTACTTC	CASTLAGAAYEQYF
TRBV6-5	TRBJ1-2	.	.	TGTGCCAGCAGTATGGGAGGGTTAGTAGGCTACACCTTC	CASSMGGLVGYTF
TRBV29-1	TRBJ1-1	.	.	TGCAGCGTTGAGGTGGGCAGGGGTTTTACTGAAGCTTTCTTT	CSVEVGRGFTEAFF
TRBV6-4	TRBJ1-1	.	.	TGTGCCAGCAGTGACTCGGAGGCGAGTGAAGCTTTCTTT	CASSDSEASEAFF
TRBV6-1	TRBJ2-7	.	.	TGTGCCAGCAGTAGAGCAACCTACGAGCAGTACTTC	CASSRATYEQYF
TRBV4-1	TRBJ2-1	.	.	TGCGCCAGCAGCCAAGGGGCCGGGGGGCCTTCCTACAATGAGCAGTTCTTC	CASSQGAGGPSYNEQFF
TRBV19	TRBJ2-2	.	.	TGTGCCAGTAGTATAGTGAGCGCGAACACCGGGGAGCTGTTTTTT	CASSIVSANTGELFF
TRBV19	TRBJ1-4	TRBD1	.	TGTGCCAGTAGCGGGACAGGATTTTCCGATAATGAAAAACTGTTTTTT	CASSGTGFSDNEKLFF
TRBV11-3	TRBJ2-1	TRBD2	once	TGTGCCAGCAGCGCGGGACTAGCTTTAGGCTCCTACAATGAGCAGTTCTTC	CASSAGLALGSYNEQFF
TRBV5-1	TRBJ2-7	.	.	TGCGCCAGCAGCGGGCAGACAGGCGCCGCCTACGAGCAGTACTTC	CASSGQTGAAYEQYF
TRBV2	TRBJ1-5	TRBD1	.	TGTGCCAGCAGTAAGGGACAGCCAAATCAGCCCCAGCATTTT	CASSKGQPNQPQHF
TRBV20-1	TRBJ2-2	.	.	TGCAGTGCTCAGAACACCGGGGAGCTGTTTTTT	CSAQNTGELFF
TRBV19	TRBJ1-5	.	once	TGTGCCAGTAGTATAGTTCGCACAGGCTATAGCAATCAGCCCCAGCATTTT	CASSIVRTGYSNQPQHF
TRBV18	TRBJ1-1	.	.	TGTGCCAGCTCAGCCTTCGGAGGGAAGGACACTGAAGCTTTCTTT	CASSAFGGKDTEAFF
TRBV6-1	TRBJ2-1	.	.	TGTGCCAGCAGTGTTTGGACTCTTGCAGGGGATAGAGACAATGAGCAGTTCTTC	CASSVWTLAGDRDNEQFF
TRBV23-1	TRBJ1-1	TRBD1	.	TGCGCCAGGATAGGGACAGGGGAAACTGAAGCTTTCTTT	CARIGTGETEAFF
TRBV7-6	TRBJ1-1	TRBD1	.	TGTGCCAGCAGCTCGCCAGGGGGCAGGGACACTGAAGCTTTCTTT	CASSSPGGRDTEAFF
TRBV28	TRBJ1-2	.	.	TGTGCCAGCAGTCTTACGGGATATGGCTACACCTTC	CASSLTGYGYTF
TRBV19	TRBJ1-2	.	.	TGTGCCAGTAGTTCGATGGGACAATTCTATGGCTACACCTTC	CASSSMGQFYGYTF
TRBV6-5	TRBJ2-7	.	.	TGTGCCAGCAGTTACTCCCGGGAGCCCGTCTACGAGCAGTACTTC	CASSYSREPVYEQYF
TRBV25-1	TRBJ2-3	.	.	TGTGCCAGCAGTGAGAGAGGTGTCACGCAGTATTTT	CASSERGVTQYF
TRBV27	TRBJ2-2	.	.	TGTGCCAGCACTCCCCGGCCGGGAATGATAGCCGGGGAGCTGTTTTTT	CASTPRPGMIAGELFF
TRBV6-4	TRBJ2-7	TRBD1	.	TGTGCCTTCATACAGGGGGCCCTCTACGAGCAGTACTTC	CAFIQGALYEQYF